This record looks at one TCR beta chain sequence and its context. Its antigen is unidentified. This CDR3 is 15 amino acids long. Germline loops: CDR1 SGHRS, CDR2 YFSETQ. With 1 base removed from V and 1 base from J, the gap between germline ends came to 10 bases. A J-beta primer mix and a sample-barcoded 5' primer were used in a second PCR of about 6 to 12 cycles. TCRdb analysed the 5' RACE reads with MiXCR anew, one entry per CDR3 protein. Among about 1.7 million distinct CDR3 sequences listed, roughly 30% were seen once. The sample comes from a study of blood T cells in healthy people across ages. Points from the study as a whole: Across the age range, TCR beta diversity per million T cells fell in a roughly linear way. Unsorted PBMCs blocked a conclusive comparison of naive and antigen-experienced cells.

The chain recombines TRBV5-1 with TRBJ2-3, with D unresolved. This TCR was sampled from a woman between 25 and 40 years old in good health. The sample comprised blood. As DNA, the CDR3 is TGCGCCAGCAGCTTGAGTTCTCACGGCACAGATACGCAGTATTTT. Encoded protein: CASSLSSHGTDTQYF.